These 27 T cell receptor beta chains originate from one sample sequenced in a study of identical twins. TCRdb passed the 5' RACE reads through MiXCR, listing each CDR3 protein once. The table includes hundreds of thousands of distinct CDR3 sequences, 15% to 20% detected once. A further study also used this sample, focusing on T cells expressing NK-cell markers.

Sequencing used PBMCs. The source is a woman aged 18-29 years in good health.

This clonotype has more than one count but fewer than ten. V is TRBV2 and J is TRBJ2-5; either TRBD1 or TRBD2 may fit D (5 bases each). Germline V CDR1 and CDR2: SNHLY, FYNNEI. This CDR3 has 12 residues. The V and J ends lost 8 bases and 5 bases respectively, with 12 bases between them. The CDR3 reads CASGTGGETQYF. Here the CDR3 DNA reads TGTGCCAGCGGGACCGGCGGGGAGACCCAGTACTTC.

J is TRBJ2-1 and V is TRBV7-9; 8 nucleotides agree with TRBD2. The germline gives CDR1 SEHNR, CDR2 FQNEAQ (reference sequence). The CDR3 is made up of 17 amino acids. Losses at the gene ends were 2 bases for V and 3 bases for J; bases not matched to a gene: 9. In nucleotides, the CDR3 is TGTGCCAGCAGCTTAACGGCGGGGGGCCCCCTCTACAATGAGCAGTTCTTC. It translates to CASSLTAGGPLYNEQFF.

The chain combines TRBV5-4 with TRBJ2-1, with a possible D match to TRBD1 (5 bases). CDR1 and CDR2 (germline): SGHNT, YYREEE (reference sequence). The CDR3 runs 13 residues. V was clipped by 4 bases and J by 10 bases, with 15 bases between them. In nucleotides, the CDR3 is TGTGCCAGCAGCCCAGGGTCGAGGTCCGAGCAGTTCTTC. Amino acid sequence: CASSPGSRSEQFF. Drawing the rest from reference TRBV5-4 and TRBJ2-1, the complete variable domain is ETGVTQSPTHLIKTRGQQVTLRCSSQSGHNTVSWYQQALGQGPQFIFQYYREEENGRGNFPPRFSGLQFPNYSSELNVNALELDDSALYLCASSPGSRSEQFFGPGTRLTVL.

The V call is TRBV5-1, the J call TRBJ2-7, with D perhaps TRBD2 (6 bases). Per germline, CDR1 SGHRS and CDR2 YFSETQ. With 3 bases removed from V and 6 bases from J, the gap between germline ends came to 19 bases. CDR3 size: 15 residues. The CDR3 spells CASSWIQGGMGEQYF. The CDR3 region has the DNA TGCGCCAGCAGCTGGATTCAGGGAGGAATGGGCGAGCAGTACTTC.

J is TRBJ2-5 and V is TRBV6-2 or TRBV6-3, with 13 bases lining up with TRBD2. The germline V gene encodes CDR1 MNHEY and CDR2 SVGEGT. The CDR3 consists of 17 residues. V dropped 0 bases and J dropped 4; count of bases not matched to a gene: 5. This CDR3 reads CASSYSRTSGSRETQYF. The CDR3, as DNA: TGTGCCAGCAGTTACTCGAGGACTAGCGGGAGCAGAGAGACCCAGTACTTC.

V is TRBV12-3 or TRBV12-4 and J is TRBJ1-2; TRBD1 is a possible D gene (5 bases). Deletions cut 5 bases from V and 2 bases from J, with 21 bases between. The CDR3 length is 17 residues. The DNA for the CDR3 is TGTGCCAGCAGTCTTTCGGGGACGTTACACGGAAACTATGGCTACACCTTC. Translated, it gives CASSLSGTLHGNYGYTF.

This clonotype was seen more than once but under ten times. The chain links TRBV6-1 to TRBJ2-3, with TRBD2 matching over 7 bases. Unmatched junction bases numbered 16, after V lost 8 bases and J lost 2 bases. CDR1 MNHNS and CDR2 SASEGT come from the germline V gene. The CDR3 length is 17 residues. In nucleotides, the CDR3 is TGTGCCAGCTCGAATAGGAGACTAGCCCTCTACACAGATACGCAGTATTTT. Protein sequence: CASSNRRLALYTDTQYF.

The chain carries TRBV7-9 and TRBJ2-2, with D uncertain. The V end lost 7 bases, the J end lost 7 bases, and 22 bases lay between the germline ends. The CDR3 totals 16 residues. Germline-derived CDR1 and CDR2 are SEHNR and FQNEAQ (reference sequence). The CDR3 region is CASTLPAAGLSGELFF. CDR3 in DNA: TGTGCCAGCACCCTACCCGCGGCAGGTTTAAGCGGGGAGCTGTTTTTT.

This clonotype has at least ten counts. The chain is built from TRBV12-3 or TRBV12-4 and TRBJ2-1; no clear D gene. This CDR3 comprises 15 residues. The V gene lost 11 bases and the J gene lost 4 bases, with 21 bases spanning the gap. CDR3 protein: CAVTLSVDRYNEQFF. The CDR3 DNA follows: TGTGCCGTAACACTGTCGGTAGACCGTTACAATGAGCAGTTCTTC.

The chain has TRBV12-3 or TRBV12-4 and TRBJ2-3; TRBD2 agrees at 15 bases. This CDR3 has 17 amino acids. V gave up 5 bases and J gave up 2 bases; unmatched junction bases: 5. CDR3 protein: CASSPGLAGGFTDTQYF. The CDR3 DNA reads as TGTGCCAGCAGTCCGGGACTAGCGGGAGGATTCACAGATACGCAGTATTTT.

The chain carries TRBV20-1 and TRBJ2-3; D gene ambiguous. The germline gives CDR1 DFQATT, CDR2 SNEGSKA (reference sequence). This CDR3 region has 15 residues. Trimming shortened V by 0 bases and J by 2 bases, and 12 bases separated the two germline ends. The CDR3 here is CSARDITGFTDTQYF. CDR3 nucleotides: TGCAGTGCTAGAGATATTACTGGGTTCACAGATACGCAGTATTTT.

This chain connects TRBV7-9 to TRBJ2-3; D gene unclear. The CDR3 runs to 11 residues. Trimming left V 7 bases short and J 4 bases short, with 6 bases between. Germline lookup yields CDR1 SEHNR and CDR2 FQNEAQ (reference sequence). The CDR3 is CASKEPDTQYF. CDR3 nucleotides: TGTGCCAGCAAAGAACCAGATACGCAGTATTTT.

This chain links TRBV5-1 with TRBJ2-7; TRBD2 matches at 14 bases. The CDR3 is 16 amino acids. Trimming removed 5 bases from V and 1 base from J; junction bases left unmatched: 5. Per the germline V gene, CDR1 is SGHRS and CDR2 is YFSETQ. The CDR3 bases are TGCGCCAGCAGATGGACTAGCGGGGGGATTTCCTACGAGCAGTACTTC. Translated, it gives CASRWTSGGISYEQYF.

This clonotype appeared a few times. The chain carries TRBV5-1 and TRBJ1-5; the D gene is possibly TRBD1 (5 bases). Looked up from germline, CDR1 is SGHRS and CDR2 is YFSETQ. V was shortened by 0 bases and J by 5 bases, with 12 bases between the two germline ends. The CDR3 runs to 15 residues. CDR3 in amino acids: CASSLDGGSHQPQHF. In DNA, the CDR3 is TGCGCCAGCAGCTTGGATGGGGGTAGTCATCAGCCCCAGCATTTT.

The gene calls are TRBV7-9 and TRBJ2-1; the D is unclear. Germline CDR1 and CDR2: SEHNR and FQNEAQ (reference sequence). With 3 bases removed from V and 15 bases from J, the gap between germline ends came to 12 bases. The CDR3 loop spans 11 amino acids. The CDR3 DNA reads TGTGCCAGCAGCTTTGGCGAGATGCGGTTCTTC. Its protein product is CASSFGEMRFF.

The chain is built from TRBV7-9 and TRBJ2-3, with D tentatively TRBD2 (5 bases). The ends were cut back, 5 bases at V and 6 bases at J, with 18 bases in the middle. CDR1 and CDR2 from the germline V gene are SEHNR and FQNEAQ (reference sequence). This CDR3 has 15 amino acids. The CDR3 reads CASSTSVSRGDTQYF. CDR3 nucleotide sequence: TGTGCCAGCAGCACTAGTGTATCTCGCGGGGATACGCAGTATTTT.

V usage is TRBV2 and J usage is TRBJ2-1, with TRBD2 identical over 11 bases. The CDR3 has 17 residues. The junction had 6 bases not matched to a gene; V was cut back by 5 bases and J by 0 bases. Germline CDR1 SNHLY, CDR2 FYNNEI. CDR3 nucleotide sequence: TGTGCCAGCAGTCGGACTAGCGGGCGGAGCTCCTACAATGAGCAGTTCTTC. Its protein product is CASSRTSGRSSYNEQFF.

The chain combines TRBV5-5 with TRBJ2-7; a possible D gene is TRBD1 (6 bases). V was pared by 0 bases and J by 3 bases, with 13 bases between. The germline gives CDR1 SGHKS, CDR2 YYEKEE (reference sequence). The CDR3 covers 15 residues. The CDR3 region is CASSLVGGAGYEQYF. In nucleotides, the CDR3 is TGTGCCAGCAGCTTGGTTGGGGGCGCGGGCTACGAGCAGTACTTC.

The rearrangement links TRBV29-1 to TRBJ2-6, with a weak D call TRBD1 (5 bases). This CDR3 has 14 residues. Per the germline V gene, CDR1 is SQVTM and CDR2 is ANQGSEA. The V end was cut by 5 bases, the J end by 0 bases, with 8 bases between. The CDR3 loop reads CSVRGISGANVLTF. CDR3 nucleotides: TGCAGCGTTAGGGGCATCTCTGGGGCCAACGTCCTGACTTTC. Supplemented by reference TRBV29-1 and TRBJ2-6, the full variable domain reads SAVISQKPSRDICQRGTSLTIQCQVDSQVTMMFWYRQQPGQSLTLIATANQGSEATYESGFVIDKFPISRPNLTFSTLTVSNMSPEDSSIYLCSVRGISGANVLTFGAGSRLTVL.

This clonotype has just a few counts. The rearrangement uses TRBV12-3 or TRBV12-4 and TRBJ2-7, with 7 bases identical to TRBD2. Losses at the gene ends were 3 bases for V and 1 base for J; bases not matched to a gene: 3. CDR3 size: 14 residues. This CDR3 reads CASSFSGRSYEQYF. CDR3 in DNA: TGTGCCAGCAGTTTTTCCGGGAGGTCCTACGAGCAGTACTTC.

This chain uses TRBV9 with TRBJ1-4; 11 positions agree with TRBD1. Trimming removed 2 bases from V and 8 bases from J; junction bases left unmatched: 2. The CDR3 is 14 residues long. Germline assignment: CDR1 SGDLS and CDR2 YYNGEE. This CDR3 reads CASSVGTGGEKLFF. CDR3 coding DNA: TGTGCCAGCAGCGTTGGGACAGGGGGAGAAAAACTGTTTTTT.

CDR3 bases: TGCAGTGCTCCCCAAGCGGGGGCTACAGATACGCAGTATTTT. Translating gives CSAPQAGATDTQYF. V usage is TRBV20-1 and J usage is TRBJ2-3; 8 nucleotides agree with TRBD2. The ends lost 5 bases at V and 3 bases at J; junction bases unmatched: 7. The germline V gene has CDR1 DFQATT and CDR2 SNEGSKA (reference sequence). This CDR3 has 14 residues.

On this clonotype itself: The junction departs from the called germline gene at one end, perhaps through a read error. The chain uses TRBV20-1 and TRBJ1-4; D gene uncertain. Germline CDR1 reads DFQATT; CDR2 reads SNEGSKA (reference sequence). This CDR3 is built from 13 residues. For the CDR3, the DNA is TGCAGTGCTAGCCCCTGGGCTAAGGAAAAACTGTTTTTT. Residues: CSASPWAKEKLFF.

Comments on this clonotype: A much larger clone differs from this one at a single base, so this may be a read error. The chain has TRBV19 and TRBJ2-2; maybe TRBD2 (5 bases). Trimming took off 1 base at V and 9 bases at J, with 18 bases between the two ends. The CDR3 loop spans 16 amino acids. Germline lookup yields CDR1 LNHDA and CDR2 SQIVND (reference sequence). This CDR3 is CASSIGGPGRGWELFF. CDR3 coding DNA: TGTGCCAGTAGTATAGGAGGGCCTGGACGCGGCTGGGAGCTGTTTTTT.

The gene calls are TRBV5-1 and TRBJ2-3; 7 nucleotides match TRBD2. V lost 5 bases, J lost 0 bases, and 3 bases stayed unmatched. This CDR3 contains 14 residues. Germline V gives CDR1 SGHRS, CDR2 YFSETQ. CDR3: CASRTSSSTDTQYF. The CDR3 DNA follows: TGCGCCAGCAGGACTAGCTCGAGCACAGATACGCAGTATTTT.

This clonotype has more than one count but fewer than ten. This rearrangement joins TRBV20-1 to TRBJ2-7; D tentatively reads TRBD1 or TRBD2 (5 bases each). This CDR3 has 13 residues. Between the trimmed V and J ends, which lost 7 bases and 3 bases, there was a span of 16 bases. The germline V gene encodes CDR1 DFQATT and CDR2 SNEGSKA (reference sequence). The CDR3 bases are TGCAGTGTTCCACGGTCGGGGCGCTACGAGCAGTACTTC. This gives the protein CSVPRSGRYEQYF.

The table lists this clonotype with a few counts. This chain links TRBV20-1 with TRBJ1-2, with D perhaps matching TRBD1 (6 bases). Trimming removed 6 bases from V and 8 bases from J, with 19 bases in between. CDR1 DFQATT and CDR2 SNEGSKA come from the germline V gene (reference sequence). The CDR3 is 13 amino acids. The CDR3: CSAIRRGASGYTF. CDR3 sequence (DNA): TGCAGTGCCATCCGGCGGGGGGCGAGCGGCTACACCTTC.